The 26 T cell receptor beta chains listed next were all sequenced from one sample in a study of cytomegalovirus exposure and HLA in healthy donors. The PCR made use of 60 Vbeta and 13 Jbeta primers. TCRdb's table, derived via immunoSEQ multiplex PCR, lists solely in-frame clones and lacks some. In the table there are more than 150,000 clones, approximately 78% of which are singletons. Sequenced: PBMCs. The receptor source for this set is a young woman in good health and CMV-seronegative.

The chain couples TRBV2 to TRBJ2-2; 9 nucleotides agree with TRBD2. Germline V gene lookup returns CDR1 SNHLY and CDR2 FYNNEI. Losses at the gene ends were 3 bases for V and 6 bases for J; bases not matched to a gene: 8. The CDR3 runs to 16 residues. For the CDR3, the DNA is TGTGCCAGCAGTGATGAGGCTAGCGGGATTTCCGGGGAGCTGTTTTTT. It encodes CASSDEASGISGELFF.

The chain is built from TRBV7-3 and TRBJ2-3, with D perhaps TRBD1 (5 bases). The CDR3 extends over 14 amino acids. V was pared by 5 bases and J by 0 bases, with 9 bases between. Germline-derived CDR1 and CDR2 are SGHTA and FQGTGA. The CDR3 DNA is TGTGCCAGCAGCCAAGGACACAGCACAGATACGCAGTATTTT. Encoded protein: CASSQGHSTDTQYF.

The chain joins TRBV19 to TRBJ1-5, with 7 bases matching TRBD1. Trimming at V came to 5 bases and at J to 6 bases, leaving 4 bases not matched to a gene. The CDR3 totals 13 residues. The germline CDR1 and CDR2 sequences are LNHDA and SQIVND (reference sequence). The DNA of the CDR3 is TGTGCCAGTAGTCATCAGGGGGTTCAGCCCCAGCATTTT. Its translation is CASSHQGVQPQHF.

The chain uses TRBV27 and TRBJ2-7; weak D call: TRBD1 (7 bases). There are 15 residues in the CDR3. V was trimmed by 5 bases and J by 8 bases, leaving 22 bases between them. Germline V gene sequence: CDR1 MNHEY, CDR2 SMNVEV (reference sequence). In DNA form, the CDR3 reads TGTGCCAGCAGTAGTCACAGGGGTGCGGGGTTGAAGCAGTACTTC. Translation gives CASSSHRGAGLKQYF.

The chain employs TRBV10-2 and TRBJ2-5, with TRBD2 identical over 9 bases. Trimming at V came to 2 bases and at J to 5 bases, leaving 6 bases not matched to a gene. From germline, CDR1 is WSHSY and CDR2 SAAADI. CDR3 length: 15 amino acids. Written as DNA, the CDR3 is TGCGCCAGCAGTGAGGTGGTTAGCGGGGGCGAGACCCAGTACTTC. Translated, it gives CASSEVVSGGETQYF.

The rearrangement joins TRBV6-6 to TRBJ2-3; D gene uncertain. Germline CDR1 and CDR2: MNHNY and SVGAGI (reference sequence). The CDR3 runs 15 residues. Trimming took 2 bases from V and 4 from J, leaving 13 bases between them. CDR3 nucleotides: TGTGCCAGCAGTTACATATTGGCTCTGGCAGATACGCAGTATTTT. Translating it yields CASSYILALADTQYF.

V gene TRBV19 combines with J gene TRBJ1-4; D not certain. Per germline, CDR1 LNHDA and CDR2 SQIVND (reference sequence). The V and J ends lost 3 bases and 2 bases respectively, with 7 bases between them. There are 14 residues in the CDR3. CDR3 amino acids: CASSMRATNEKLFF. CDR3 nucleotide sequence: TGTGCCAGTAGTATGAGGGCGACTAATGAAAAACTGTTTTTT.

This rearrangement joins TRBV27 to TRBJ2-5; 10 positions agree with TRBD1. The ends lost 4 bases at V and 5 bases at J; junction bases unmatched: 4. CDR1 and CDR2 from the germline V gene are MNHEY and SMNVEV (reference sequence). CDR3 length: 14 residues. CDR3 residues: CASSSTGGRETQYF. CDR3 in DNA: TGTGCCAGCAGTTCGACAGGGGGCAGGGAGACCCAGTACTTC.

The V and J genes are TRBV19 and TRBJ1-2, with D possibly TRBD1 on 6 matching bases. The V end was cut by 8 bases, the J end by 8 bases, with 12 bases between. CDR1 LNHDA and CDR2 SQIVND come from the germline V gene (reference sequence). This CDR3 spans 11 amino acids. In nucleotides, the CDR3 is TGTGCCAGTTTGGGGGCGCAGGGCTACACCTTC. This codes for CASLGAQGYTF.

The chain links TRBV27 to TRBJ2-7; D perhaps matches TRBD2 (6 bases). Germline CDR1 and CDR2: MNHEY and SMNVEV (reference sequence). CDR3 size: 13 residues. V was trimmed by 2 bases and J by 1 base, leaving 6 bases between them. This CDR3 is CASSLGTSYEQYF. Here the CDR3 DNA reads TGTGCCAGCAGTTTAGGGACTTCCTACGAGCAGTACTTC.

CDR3 region: CASSFEGTEAFF. CDR3 in DNA: TGTGCCAGCAGCTTTGAGGGTACTGAAGCTTTCTTT. This chain uses TRBV7-2 with TRBJ1-1; unclear D gene. The V gene lost 3 bases and the J gene lost 5 bases, with 7 bases spanning the gap. The CDR3 has 12 amino acids. Germline CDR1 is SGHTA and CDR2 is FQGNSA.

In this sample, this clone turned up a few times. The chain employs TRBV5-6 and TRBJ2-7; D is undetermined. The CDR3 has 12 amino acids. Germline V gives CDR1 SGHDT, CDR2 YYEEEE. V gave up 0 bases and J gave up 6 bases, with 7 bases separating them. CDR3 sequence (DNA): TGTGCCAGCAGCTTGGGGCTGGCCGAGCAGTACTTC. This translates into CASSLGLAEQYF.

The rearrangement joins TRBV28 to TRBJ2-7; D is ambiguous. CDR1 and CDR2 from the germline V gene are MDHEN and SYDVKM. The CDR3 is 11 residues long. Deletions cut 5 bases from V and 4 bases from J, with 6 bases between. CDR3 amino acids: CASSPGYEQYF. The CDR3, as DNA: TGTGCCAGCAGTCCGGGTTACGAGCAGTACTTC.

The CDR3 region has the DNA TGCAGCGTTCTCCAAGCGGGAGGCGCCTCCTACGAGCAGTACTTC. Encoded protein: CSVLQAGGASYEQYF. The V gene is TRBV29-1, the J gene TRBJ2-7; 9 positions match TRBD2. The length of the CDR3 is 15 residues. Looked up from germline, CDR1 is SQVTM and CDR2 is ANQGSEA. Trimming at V came to 5 bases and at J to 0 bases, leaving 8 bases not matched to a gene.

The CDR3 sequence: CASSYGGVRSEQYF. The CDR3 nucleotides are TGTGCCAGCAGTTACGGCGGGGTTCGATCCGAGCAGTACTTC. The chain employs TRBV6-5 and TRBJ2-7, with D tentatively TRBD2 (6 bases). CDR1 is MNHEY and CDR2 is SVGAGI in the germline V gene. The CDR3 sequence is 14 residues long. Trimming removed 2 bases at V and 6 bases at J, with 14 bases between.

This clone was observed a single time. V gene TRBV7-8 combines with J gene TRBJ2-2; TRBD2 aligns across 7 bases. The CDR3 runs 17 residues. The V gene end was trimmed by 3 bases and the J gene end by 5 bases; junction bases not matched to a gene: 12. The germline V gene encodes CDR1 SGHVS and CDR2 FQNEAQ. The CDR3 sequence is CASSFGGRGAGTGELFF. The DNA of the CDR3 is TGTGCCAGCAGCTTCGGGGGGAGGGGAGCAGGGACCGGGGAGCTGTTTTTT. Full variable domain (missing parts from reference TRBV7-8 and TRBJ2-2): GAGVSQSPRYKVAKRGQDVALRCDPISGHVSLFWYQQALGQGPEFLTYFQNEAQLDKSGLPSDRFFAERPEGSVSTLKIQRTQQEDSAVYLCASSFGGRGAGTGELFFGEGSRLTVL.

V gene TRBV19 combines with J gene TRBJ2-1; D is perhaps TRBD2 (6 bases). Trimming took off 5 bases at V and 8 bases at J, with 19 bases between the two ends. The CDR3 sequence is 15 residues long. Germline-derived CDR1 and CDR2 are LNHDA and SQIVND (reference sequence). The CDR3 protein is CASSPGTLLGDEQFF. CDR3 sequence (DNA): TGTGCCAGTAGTCCCGGGACTCTCCTTGGCGATGAGCAGTTCTTC. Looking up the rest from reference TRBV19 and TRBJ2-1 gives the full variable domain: DGGITQSPKYLFRKEGQNVTLSCEQNLNHDAMYWYRQDPGQGLRLIYYSQIVNDFQKGDIAEGYSVSREKKESFPLTVTSAQKNPTAFYLCASSPGTLLGDEQFFGPGTRLTVL.

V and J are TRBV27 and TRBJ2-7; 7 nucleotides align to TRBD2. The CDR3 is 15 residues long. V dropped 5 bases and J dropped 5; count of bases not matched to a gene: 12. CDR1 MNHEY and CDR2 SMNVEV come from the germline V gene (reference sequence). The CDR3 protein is CASSAPGGVRHEQYF. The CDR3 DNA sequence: TGTGCCAGCAGTGCCCCGGGGGGAGTAAGACACGAGCAGTACTTC.

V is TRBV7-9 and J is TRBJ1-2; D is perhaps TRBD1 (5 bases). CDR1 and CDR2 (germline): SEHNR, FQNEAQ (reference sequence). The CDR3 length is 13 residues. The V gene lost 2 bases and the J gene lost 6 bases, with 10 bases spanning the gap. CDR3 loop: CASSLTGQDGYTF. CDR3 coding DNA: TGTGCCAGCAGCTTAACAGGACAAGATGGCTACACCTTC.

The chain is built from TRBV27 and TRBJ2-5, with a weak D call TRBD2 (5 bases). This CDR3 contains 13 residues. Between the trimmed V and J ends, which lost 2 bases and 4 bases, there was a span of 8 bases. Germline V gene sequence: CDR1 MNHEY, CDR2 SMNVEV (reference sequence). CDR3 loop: CASSLVGGETQYF. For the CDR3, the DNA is TGTGCCAGCAGTTTAGTTGGAGGAGAGACCCAGTACTTC.

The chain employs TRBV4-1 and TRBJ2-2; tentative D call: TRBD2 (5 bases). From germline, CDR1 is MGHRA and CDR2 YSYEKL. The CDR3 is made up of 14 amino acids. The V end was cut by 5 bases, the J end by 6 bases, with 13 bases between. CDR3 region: CASSAGPNAGELFF. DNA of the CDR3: TGCGCCAGCAGCGCGGGCCCAAACGCCGGGGAGCTGTTTTTT.

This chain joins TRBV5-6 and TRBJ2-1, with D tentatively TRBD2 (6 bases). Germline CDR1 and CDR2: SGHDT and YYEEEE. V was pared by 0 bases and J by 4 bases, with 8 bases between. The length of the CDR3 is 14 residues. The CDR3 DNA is TGTGCCAGCAGCTTGGTGGCGGGGTACAATGAGCAGTTCTTC. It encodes CASSLVAGYNEQFF.

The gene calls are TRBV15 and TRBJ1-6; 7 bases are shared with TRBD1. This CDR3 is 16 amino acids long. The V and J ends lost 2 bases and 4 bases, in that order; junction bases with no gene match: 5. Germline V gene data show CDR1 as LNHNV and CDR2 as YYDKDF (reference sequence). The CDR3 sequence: CATSRLLGQYNSPLHF. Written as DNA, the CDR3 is TGTGCCACCAGCAGACTCTTGGGACAGTATAATTCACCCCTCCACTTT.

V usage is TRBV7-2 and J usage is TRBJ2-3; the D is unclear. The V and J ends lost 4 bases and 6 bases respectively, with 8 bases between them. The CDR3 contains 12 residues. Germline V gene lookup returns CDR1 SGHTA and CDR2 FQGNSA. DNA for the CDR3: TGTGCCAGCAGCTCAGGTAGTGATACGCAGTATTTT. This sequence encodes CASSSGSDTQYF. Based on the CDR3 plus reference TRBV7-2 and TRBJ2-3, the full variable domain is GAGVSQSPSNKVTEKGKDVELRCDPISGHTALYWYRQSLGQGLEFLIYFQGNSAPDKSGLPSDRFSAERTGGSVSTLTIQRTQQEDSAVYLCASSSGSDTQYFGPGTRLTVL.

CDR3 residues: CASSPQGRGYTEAFF. The CDR3 bases are TGTGCCAGCTCACCTCAGGGGCGTGGGTACACTGAAGCTTTCTTT. The chain recombines TRBV18 with TRBJ1-1, with a tentative D call TRBD1 (6 bases). V shed 3 bases and J shed 3 bases, with 14 bases lying between them. Germline V gene lookup returns CDR1 KGHSH and CDR2 LQKENI. This CDR3 has 15 amino acids. Drawing the rest from reference TRBV18 and TRBJ1-1, the complete variable domain is NAGVMQNPRHLVRRRGQEARLRCSPMKGHSHVYWYRQLPEEGLKFMVYLQKENIIDESGMPKERFSAEFPKEGPSILRIQQVVRGDSAAYFCASSPQGRGYTEAFFGQGTRLTVV.

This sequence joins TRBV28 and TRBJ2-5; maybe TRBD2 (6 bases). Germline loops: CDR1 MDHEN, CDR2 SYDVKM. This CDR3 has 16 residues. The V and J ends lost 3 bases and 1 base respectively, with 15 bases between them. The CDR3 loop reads CASSFSPGLFQETQYF. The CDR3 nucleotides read TGTGCCAGCAGTTTCTCCCCCGGACTATTCCAAGAGACCCAGTACTTC. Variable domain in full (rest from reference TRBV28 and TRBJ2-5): DVKVTQSSRYLVKRTGEKVFLECVQDMDHENMFWYRQDPGLGLRLIYFSYDVKMKEKGDIPEGYSVSREKKERFSLILESASTNQTSMYLCASSFSPGLFQETQYFGPGTRLLVL.